This paragraph reports one TCR beta chain. Clones were sequenced by immunoSEQ multiplex PCR, and TCRdb holds only the in-frame ones, with some missing. The sample lists a few hundred thousand clones; 80% to 90% were seen once. The entry originates in a study of blood T cell repertoires in COVID-19. At the level of the study: Acute and convalescent COVID-19 samples came from the United States, Italy and Spain. T cells, B-cell-depleted T cells, or PBMCs provided the cDNA or gDNA that served as material.

The junction had 6 bases not matched to a gene; V was cut back by 2 bases and J by 6 bases. Germline V lookup: CDR1 SGHVS, CDR2 FQNEAQ. The CDR3 loop spans 15 amino acids. The receptor was isolated from a man aged 25 to 40 who had recovered from COVID-19. Material: peripheral blood. The genes are TRBV7-8 and TRBJ1-5; 8 bases match TRBD1. Here the CDR3 reads CASSLTTGGSQPQHF. Here the CDR3 DNA reads TGTGCCAGCAGCTTAACAACAGGGGGTAGTCAGCCCCAGCATTTT.